Presented here are 31 T cell receptor beta chains from one specimen sequenced in a study of shared clonotypes between healthy human individuals. The protocol was immunoSEQ multiplex PCR, while the TCRdb copy is restricted to in-frame clones and leaves out a portion. Of about 450,000 clones in the sample, around 80% were seen once. The sequenced material came from PBMCs. Receptor source: a woman in her thirties or forties in good health. Some clones in this sample may be carry-over from other donors' samples.

This clone has a handful of counts. The gene calls are TRBV28 and TRBJ2-5; 10 bases match TRBD1. The germline V gene encodes CDR1 MDHEN and CDR2 SYDVKM. Trimming took 1 base from V and 4 from J; bases not matched to a gene: 6. The CDR3 contains 16 residues. The CDR3 DNA is TGTGCCAGCAGTTTATCGGACAGGGGGGGAGGAGAGACCCAGTACTTC. As protein: CASSLSDRGGGETQYF.

Points on this clone: The junction differs from germline at one of its ends, possibly a read error. This sequence joins TRBV7-7 and TRBJ2-1; TRBD1 aligns across 7 bases. CDR1 and CDR2 (germline): SSHAT, FNYEAQ (reference sequence). The CDR3 sequence is 14 residues long. The CDR3 sequence: CASSQGDSGGEQFF. DNA for the CDR3: TGTGCTAGCAGCCAAGGGGACAGTGGCGGCGAGCAGTTCTTC.

V is TRBV10-1 and J is TRBJ2-7; D perhaps matches TRBD2 (6 bases). Between the trimmed V and J ends, which lost 3 bases and 0 bases, there was a span of 15 bases. The CDR3 extends over 16 amino acids. The germline gives CDR1 WNHNN, CDR2 SYGVQD (reference sequence). The CDR3 sequence is CASSDTRSGSSYEQYF. The CDR3 bases are TGCGCCAGCAGTGATACTCGGTCCGGGAGCTCCTACGAGCAGTACTTC.

Concerning this clone itself: Other DNA sequences from this sample encode an identical CDR3 as well. This sequence joins TRBV18 and TRBJ2-7; tentative D call: TRBD2 (5 bases). The germline V and J ends were trimmed by 6 bases and 0 bases, with 12 bases remaining between them. Germline loops: CDR1 KGHSH, CDR2 LQKENI. The CDR3 is made up of 14 amino acids. The CDR3 is CASSPREGSYEQYF. The CDR3 DNA reads TGTGCCAGCTCCCCCCGTGAGGGCTCCTACGAGCAGTACTTC.

About this clone: The identical CDR3 is also encoded by other nucleotide sequences in the sample. V usage is TRBV5-1 and J usage is TRBJ2-5; TRBD1 aligns across 8 bases. Germline CDR1 and CDR2: SGHRS and YFSETQ. The CDR3 sequence is 14 residues long. J gave up 1 base and V 4 bases, and 3 bases lay outside the gene matches. CDR3 bases: TGCGCCAGCAGCCGGGGACAGGTCCAAGAGACCCAGTACTTC. It translates to CASSRGQVQETQYF.

This clone was found many times. The chain combines TRBV2 with TRBJ1-1; the D gene is possibly TRBD1 (5 bases). V gave up 6 bases and J gave up 1 base, with 18 bases separating them. The CDR3 covers 16 residues. Germline CDR1 reads SNHLY; CDR2 reads FYNNEI. The DNA of the CDR3 is TGTGCCAGCAGCAAGAGGGCAGGGACGTCGAACACTGAAGCTTTCTTT. It specifies CASSKRAGTSNTEAFF.

This clone was observed a few times. The V call is TRBV7-8, the J call TRBJ2-7, with 13 bases identical to TRBD2. V lost 4 bases and J lost 3; bases outside the gene matches: 3. The CDR3 extends over 15 amino acids. The germline gives CDR1 SGHVS, CDR2 FQNEAQ. Here the CDR3 reads CASSWGLAGHYEQYF. As DNA, the CDR3 is TGTGCCAGCAGCTGGGGACTAGCGGGACACTACGAGCAGTACTTC.

This clone was recorded once. One end of the junction is discordant with germline, which a read error may explain. J is TRBJ2-3 and V is TRBV6-5; no clear D gene. This CDR3 comprises 11 residues. CDR1 MNHEY and CDR2 SVGAGI come from the germline V gene. The CDR3 DNA is TGTGCCAGCAGTTCCACAGATGCGCAGTATTTT. This translates into CASSSTDAQYF.

The V and J genes are TRBV28 and TRBJ1-5; TRBD1 matches 9 bases. The trim removed 3 bases at V and 4 bases at J, leaving 4 bases unmatched. The CDR3 contains 15 residues. Germline V lookup: CDR1 MDHEN, CDR2 SYDVKM. The CDR3 is CASSFFGTGNQPQHF. In DNA, the CDR3 is TGTGCCAGCAGTTTTTTTGGGACAGGGAATCAGCCCCAGCATTTT.

The V call is TRBV28, the J call TRBJ2-7; no clear D gene. The CDR3 runs to 14 residues. CDR1 and CDR2 from the germline V gene are MDHEN and SYDVKM. The V end was cut by 2 bases, the J end by 2 bases, with 10 bases between. The CDR3 protein is CASSLRSPAYEQYF. DNA for the CDR3: TGTGCCAGCAGTTTAAGGTCCCCCGCCTACGAGCAGTACTTC.

This clone was detected only a few times. V gene TRBV5-1 combines with J gene TRBJ1-6, with a tentative D call TRBD1 (6 bases). The CDR3 has 15 amino acids. Trimming removed 4 bases at V and 9 bases at J, with 17 bases between. The germline V gene has CDR1 SGHRS and CDR2 YFSETQ. The CDR3 DNA reads as TGCGCCAGCAGCCAAGAACAGGGTCGTTTTTCACCCCTCCACTTT. This codes for CASSQEQGRFSPLHF.

The rearrangement joins TRBV6-5 to TRBJ2-3; perhaps TRBD2 as D (6 bases). Germline-derived CDR1 and CDR2 are MNHEY and SVGAGI. V was clipped by 2 bases and J by 3 bases, with 9 bases between them. The length of the CDR3 is 14 residues. CDR3 sequence: CASSYLLATDTQYF. The DNA for the CDR3 is TGTGCCAGCAGTTACCTCCTAGCGACAGATACGCAGTATTTT.

This sequence joins TRBV11-2 and TRBJ2-1; D might be TRBD2 (6 bases). This CDR3 has 15 residues. The germline V gene has CDR1 SGHAT and CDR2 FQNNGV. V lost 5 bases and J 1 base, leaving 12 bases between the germline ends. CDR3 nucleotides: TGTGCCAGCAGCCCGGACGGGACTTCCTACAATGAGCAGTTCTTC. Encoded protein: CASSPDGTSYNEQFF. The full variable domain, rest sourced from reference TRBV11-2 and TRBJ2-1, is EAGVAQSPRYKIIEKRQSVAFWCNPISGHATLYWYQQILGQGPKLLIQFQNNGVVDDSQLPKDRFSAERLKGVDSTLKIQPAKLEDSAVYLCASSPDGTSYNEQFFGPGTRLTVL.

J is TRBJ2-3 and V is TRBV5-1; 7 nucleotides line up with TRBD2. CDR3 length equals 14 residues. CDR1 is SGHRS and CDR2 is YFSETQ in the germline V gene. The V gene end was trimmed by 2 bases and the J gene end by 2 bases; junction bases not matched to a gene: 2. Here the CDR3 reads CASSFSGYTDTQYF. CDR3 in DNA: TGCGCCAGCAGCTTTAGCGGGTACACAGATACGCAGTATTTT.

This rearrangement joins TRBV29-1 to TRBJ2-4; D remains unclear. Germline values: CDR1 SQVTM, CDR2 ANQGSEA. Trimming took off 4 bases at V and 2 bases at J, with 15 bases between the two ends. The CDR3 is 15 amino acids. The CDR3: CSVAGSLGPKNIQYF. The CDR3 DNA sequence: TGCAGCGTTGCGGGCTCCTTAGGGCCCAAAAACATTCAGTACTTC.

The J gene is TRBJ2-2, the V gene TRBV30, with D perhaps matching TRBD1 (6 bases). Looked up from germline, CDR1 is GTSNPN and CDR2 is SVGIG (reference sequence). The CDR3 loop spans 17 amino acids. Trimming left V 0 bases short and J 4 bases short, with 18 bases between. CDR3 in DNA: TGTGCCTGGAGTGTAGTTTCTTGGCAGGGGAGCACCGGGGAGCTGTTTTTT. Translated, it gives CAWSVVSWQGSTGELFF.

For the CDR3, the DNA is TGTGCCAGCAGTGATGAATCAAACATTCAGTACTTC. This gives the protein CASSDESNIQYF. The chain couples TRBV25-1 to TRBJ2-4, with no clear D. With 3 bases removed from V and 6 bases from J, the gap between germline ends came to 6 bases. Germline values: CDR1 MGHDK, CDR2 SYGVNS. This CDR3 spans 12 amino acids.

V and J are TRBV27 and TRBJ2-1; 9 nucleotides line up with TRBD2. This CDR3 comprises 15 residues. The germline V gene has CDR1 MNHEY and CDR2 SMNVEV (reference sequence). With V trimmed by 5 bases and J by 4 bases, 6 bases remained unmatched. CDR3 in DNA: TGTGCCAGCAGTCCCGGGACTAGCAGTTACAATGAGCAGTTCTTC. It encodes CASSPGTSSYNEQFF.

The count of this clone is one. This chain uses TRBV7-6 with TRBJ2-1; TRBD2 agrees at 8 bases. The CDR3 spans 19 residues. Germline-derived CDR1 and CDR2 are SGHVS and FNYEAQ. The V gene end was trimmed by 1 base and the J gene end by 2 bases; junction bases not matched to a gene: 13. The DNA for the CDR3 is TGTGCCAGCAGCTTAGTAGGGACTAGTGGGGGTCGGCCCTACAATGAGCAGTTCTTC. Its protein product is CASSLVGTSGGRPYNEQFF. Drawing the rest from reference TRBV7-6 and TRBJ2-1, the complete variable domain is GAGVSQSPRYKVTKRGQDVALRCDPISGHVSLYWYRQALGQGPEFLTYFNYEAQQDKSGLPNDRFSAERPEGSISTLTIQRTEQRDSAMYRCASSLVGTSGGRPYNEQFFGPGTRLTVL.

This rearrangement joins TRBV9 to TRBJ1-1; the D is unclear. The CDR3 consists of 13 residues. Trimming cost V 0 bases and J 1 base, with 4 bases left between them. Germline V lookup: CDR1 SGDLS, CDR2 YYNGEE. CDR3 in amino acids: CASSVDGNTEAFF. Written as DNA, the CDR3 is TGTGCCAGCAGCGTAGACGGGAACACTGAAGCTTTCTTT.

As DNA, the CDR3 is TGTGCCAGCAGTCCTGGGCAGGGGGCAATGGAGACCCAGTACTTC. As protein: CASSPGQGAMETQYF. The chain recombines TRBV27 with TRBJ2-5; TRBD1 matches 8 bases. V lost 5 bases and J lost 5; bases outside the gene matches: 10. The length of the CDR3 is 15 residues. The germline CDR1 and CDR2 sequences are MNHEY and SMNVEV (reference sequence).

This clone was picked up one time. This chain uses TRBV9 with TRBJ2-5; the match to TRBD2 covers 12 bases. The CDR3 is made up of 19 amino acids. Germline V gene sequence: CDR1 SGDLS, CDR2 YYNGEE. Trimming cost V 2 bases and J 4 bases; bases outside gene matches: 15. The CDR3 DNA reads TGTGCCAGCAGCGTGCGACCGGGACTAGCGGGCCCCCTCGCAGAGACCCAGTACTTC. It translates to CASSVRPGLAGPLAETQYF.

The chain couples TRBV6-5 to TRBJ2-2, with 7 bases lining up with TRBD1. The V gene's germline CDR1 is MNHEY and CDR2 SVGAGI. The CDR3 loop spans 15 amino acids. V was clipped by 4 bases and J by 2 bases; unmatched bases: 4. The CDR3 reads CASSSGQRNTGELFF. The CDR3 coding sequence is TGTGCCAGCAGTTCGGGACAGCGCAACACCGGGGAGCTGTTTTTT.

The J gene is TRBJ2-5, the V gene TRBV11-3; TRBD2 agrees at 13 bases. J gave up 1 base and V 4 bases, and 3 bases lay outside the gene matches. Per germline, CDR1 SGHNT and CDR2 YENEEA. The CDR3 spans 16 residues. CDR3 in DNA: TGTGCCAGCAGCTCAGGACTAGCGGGAGCCCAAGAGACCCAGTACTTC. This encodes CASSSGLAGAQETQYF. The whole variable domain, remainder taken from reference TRBV11-3 and TRBJ2-5, is EAGVVQSPRYKIIEKKQPVAFWCNPISGHNTLYWYLQNLGQGPELLIRYENEEAVDDSQLPKDRFSAERLKGVDSTLKIQPAELGDSAVYLCASSSGLAGAQETQYFGPGTRLLVL.

This clone was observed a few times. Other DNA sequences in the sample encode the same CDR3. The chain has TRBV5-6 and TRBJ1-5, with 8 bases identical to TRBD1. V lost 4 bases to trimming and J lost 6 bases; unmatched junction nucleotides: 3. The CDR3 sequence is 13 residues long. The V gene's germline CDR1 is SGHDT and CDR2 YYEEEE. The DNA of the CDR3 is TGTGCCAGCAGCCGAGACAGGGGTCAGCCCCAGCATTTT. Residues: CASSRDRGQPQHF.

The chain links TRBV10-3 to TRBJ2-6; D is possibly TRBD2 (5 bases). V gave up 3 bases and J gave up 0 bases, with 15 bases separating them. The CDR3 contains 18 residues. CDR1 ENHRY and CDR2 SYGVKD come from the germline V gene. CDR3 coding DNA: TGTGCCATCAGTGAATTGGGTATTCGGGGCTCTGGGGCCAACGTCCTGACTTTC. This sequence encodes CAISELGIRGSGANVLTF.

This clone was seen only a few times. The gene calls are TRBV4-1 and TRBJ2-2, with 9 bases that match TRBD2. CDR1 is MGHRA and CDR2 is YSYEKL in the germline V gene. This CDR3 region has 15 residues. V shed 6 bases, J shed 8 bases, and the junction held 10 bases outside the gene matches. The CDR3 sequence is CASRVEAGGLGELFF. The CDR3 DNA is TGCGCCAGCAGGGTAGAAGCGGGAGGACTGGGGGAGCTGTTTTTT.

The chain links TRBV11-2 to TRBJ1-1; a weak D match, TRBD1 (5 bases). Per germline, CDR1 SGHAT and CDR2 FQNNGV. The CDR3 loop spans 13 amino acids. The V end lost 1 base, the J end lost 5 bases, and 8 bases lay between the germline ends. The CDR3 protein is CASSLGRVTEAFF. The CDR3 DNA sequence: TGTGCCAGCAGCTTAGGCAGGGTAACTGAAGCTTTCTTT.

This clone was observed a handful of times. The V gene is TRBV5-3, the J gene TRBJ1-1, with 8 nucleotides matching TRBD1. TRBV5-3 belongs to the ORF category, with a function that is uncertain. The CDR3 length is 14 residues. V shed 7 bases, J shed 3 bases, and the junction held 8 bases outside the gene matches. The chain's CDR3 is CARAQPRGHTEAFF. The DNA of the CDR3 is TGTGCCAGAGCGCAACCCAGGGGGCACACTGAAGCTTTCTTT.

J is TRBJ2-5 and V is TRBV6-5, with a tentative D call TRBD1 (5 bases). Germline CDR1 MNHEY, CDR2 SVGAGI. The CDR3 spans 16 residues. Trimming removed 2 bases at V and 1 base at J, with 14 bases between. CDR3 nucleotide sequence: TGTGCCAGCAGTTACAACCCAACAGGCTTCCAAGAGACCCAGTACTTC. It is translated as CASSYNPTGFQETQYF.

This clone turned up a few times. This sequence joins TRBV30 and TRBJ2-5; D gene unclear. The V gene's germline CDR1 is GTSNPN and CDR2 SVGIG (reference sequence). The CDR3 has 13 residues. Trimming stripped 5 bases from V and 4 bases from J, with 14 bases between. The CDR3 loop is CAWDGFRGETQYF. The CDR3 coding sequence is TGTGCCTGGGATGGATTCAGAGGAGAGACCCAGTACTTC.